Sequencing of this T cell receptor (beta chain) was carried out in a study of T cells in Graves' hyperthyroidism and ophthalmopathy. The investigators amplified TCR beta CDR3 regions from RNA transcripts. HTBI primers drove first-round RT-PCR of the TCR CDR3. TCRdb processed the multiplex PCR reads anew with MiXCR; each CDR3 protein has one entry. The sample holds around 610,000 distinct CDR3 sequences, roughly 14% seen once. At least ten counts were recorded for this clonotype. The CDR3 is 14 amino acids. The junction had 4 bases not matched to a gene; V was cut back by 2 bases and J by 5 bases. CDR1 and CDR2 from the germline V gene are MNHEY and SVGEGT.

Sequencing used blood. The chain employs TRBV6-2 or TRBV6-3 and TRBJ2-7; 9 bases agree with TRBD1. The source of this sequence is a woman aged 40 to 49 with Graves' ophthalmopathy. The CDR3 is CASSYGQGIDEQYF. The CDR3 DNA sequence: TGTGCCAGCAGTTACGGACAGGGGATCGACGAGCAGTACTTC.